In its sample, the clone carrying this T cell receptor beta chain was seen once. Its antigen is not known. Treatment given: roughly nine-day PBMC culture with coronavirus spike peptide pools or control peptides (ViraFEST assay). Unexposed donor CD4+ T cells predated the COVID-19 pandemic, collected 2011-2018. The Oncomine TCR Beta short-read assay sequenced DNA from cultured CD4+ T cells. The source of extracted genomic DNA was cultured CD4+ T cells. In TCRdb, the PCR reads were re-called with MiXCR into one record per CDR3 protein. The sample has around 1,900 distinct CDR3 sequences; approximately 65% are singletons. The data stem from a study of vaccination and CD4 T cells after COVID-19. Study-wide background: At a median about 99 days (range 35 to 161) after diagnosis, post-COVID samples were drawn.

This CDR3 has 11 residues. V gave up 7 bases and J gave up 5 bases, with 8 bases separating them. Germline CDR1 reads LNHDA; CDR2 reads SQIVND (reference sequence). The sample comprised CD4+ T cells from blood, cultured in vitro. The V and J genes are TRBV19 and TRBJ1-1; D gene unclear. The TCR originated in a human donor in good health. CDR3 amino acids: CASTRETEAFF. The DNA for the CDR3 is TGTGCCAGTACCCGGGAGACTGAAGCTTTCTTT.